These 25 T cell receptor beta chains share one sample of origin, sequenced in a study of blood T cell repertoires in COVID-19. The table came from immunoSEQ multiplex PCR; TCRdb's copy has only in-frame clones and leaves some out. This table holds 300,000 or so clones, more than 75% found once. The sequenced sample consisted of PBMCs or T cells enriched from blood (not recorded which). These receptors were obtained from a man in his 60s who had recovered from COVID-19.

DNA for the CDR3: TGTGCCACCAGCAGAGCCCCAAACCTGAATAGTGGAGCAGATACGCAGTATTTT. It codes for CATSRAPNLNSGADTQYF. The chain is built from TRBV15 and TRBJ2-3; D unresolved. The CDR3 has 18 residues. The germline gives CDR1 LNHNV, CDR2 YYDKDF (reference sequence). The germline V and J ends were trimmed by 1 base and 4 bases, with 21 bases remaining between them.

The chain joins TRBV9 to TRBJ2-3; weak D call: TRBD2 (6 bases). Germline CDR1 and CDR2: SGDLS and YYNGEE. The CDR3 has 15 amino acids. V was pared by 3 bases and J by 1 base, with 12 bases between. CDR3 residues: CASSATGTRTDTQYF. As DNA, the CDR3 is TGTGCCAGCAGCGCCACCGGGACTCGCACAGATACGCAGTATTTT. Together with reference TRBV9 and TRBJ2-3, the CDR3 gives the full variable domain: DSGVTQTPKHLITATGQRVTLRCSPRSGDLSVYWYQQSLDQGLQFLIQYYNGEERAKGNILERFSAQQFPDLHSELNLSSLELGDSALYFCASSATGTRTDTQYFGPGTRLTVL.

V gene TRBV11-3 combines with J gene TRBJ1-1; TRBD1 is a possible D gene (6 bases). The CDR3 consists of 15 residues. Per the germline V gene, CDR1 is SGHNT and CDR2 is YENEEA. Trimming cost V 2 bases and J 4 bases, with 14 bases left between them. The CDR3 spells CASSLFPRGRTEAFF. CDR3 bases: TGTGCCAGCAGCTTATTTCCCAGGGGCCGCACTGAAGCTTTCTTT.

The chain recombines TRBV3-1 (or the pseudogene TRBV3-2) with TRBJ2-3, with D tentatively TRBD2 (5 bases). CDR3 size: 16 residues. V gave up 2 bases and J gave up 2 bases, with 14 bases separating them. Per germline, CDR1 LGHDT and CDR2 YNNKEL (reference sequence). The CDR3 region is CASSQMLAGITDTQYF. Written as DNA, the CDR3 is TGTGCCAGCAGCCAAATGCTAGCCGGGATCACAGATACGCAGTATTTT.

This sequence joins TRBV7-6 and TRBJ1-1, with a possible D match to TRBD1 (6 bases). Germline CDR1 and CDR2: SGHVS and FNYEAQ. Trimming left V 5 bases short and J 5 bases short, with 18 bases between. CDR3 size: 15 residues. The DNA of the CDR3 is TGTGCCAGCAGCCCCCGAAAAGGGAGGGGGACTGAAGCTTTCTTT. This encodes CASSPRKGRGTEAFF.

About this clone: This CDR3 is also generated by other DNA sequences in the sample. CDR3 sequence: CASSLAQGQGYTF. As DNA, the CDR3 is TGCGCCAGCAGCTTGGCCCAGGGGCAGGGCTACACCTTC. The chain uses TRBV5-1 and TRBJ1-2; maybe TRBD1 (6 bases). The CDR3 has 13 residues. The germline V and J ends were trimmed by 0 bases and 8 bases, with 11 bases remaining between them. Germline V gene lookup returns CDR1 SGHRS and CDR2 YFSETQ.

This chain joins TRBV5-1 and TRBJ2-5; 13 positions match TRBD2. CDR3 size: 15 residues. The V gene's germline CDR1 is SGHRS and CDR2 YFSETQ. The V gene end was trimmed by 4 bases and the J gene end by 3 bases; junction bases not matched to a gene: 3. The CDR3 sequence: CASSPGTSGEETQYF. For the CDR3, the DNA is TGCGCCAGCAGCCCAGGGACTAGCGGGGAAGAGACCCAGTACTTC.

V gene TRBV7-9 combines with J gene TRBJ2-5, with TRBD2 identical over 8 bases. Germline CDR1 and CDR2: SEHNR and FQNEAQ (reference sequence). V was pared by 5 bases and J by 5 bases, with 4 bases of the junction left unmatched. This CDR3 is built from 13 residues. Written as DNA, the CDR3 is TGTGCCAGCAGCCGAAGCGGGGGCGAGACCCAGTACTTC. Translating gives CASSRSGGETQYF.

The V and J genes are TRBV19 and TRBJ2-5; D perhaps matches TRBD1 (5 bases). The CDR3 has 14 amino acids. Germline lookup yields CDR1 LNHDA and CDR2 SQIVND (reference sequence). The V and J ends lost 7 bases and 2 bases respectively, with 14 bases between them. In DNA form, the CDR3 reads TGTGCCAGTACCCAGGGCGCAGGGCAAGAGACCCAGTACTTC. Translating gives CASTQGAGQETQYF.

V and J are TRBV3-1 (or the pseudogene TRBV3-2) and TRBJ1-3, with 12 bases lining up with TRBD1. The CDR3 loop spans 17 amino acids. The V gene end was trimmed by 1 base and the J gene end by 4 bases; junction bases not matched to a gene: 5. Germline CDR1 is LGHDT and CDR2 is YNNKEL (reference sequence). The chain's CDR3 is CASSQVGTGGSGNTIYF. Here the CDR3 DNA reads TGTGCCAGCAGCCAAGTGGGGACAGGGGGCTCGGGAAACACCATATATTTT.

This clone has a single count. V gene TRBV2 combines with J gene TRBJ1-4; TRBD1 agrees at 8 bases. From germline, CDR1 is SNHLY and CDR2 FYNNEI. This CDR3 contains 14 residues. V shed 5 bases and J 8 bases; nucleotides not matched to a gene: 7. Here the CDR3 DNA reads TGTGCCAGCAGTTTGGACAGGGTAAACGAAAAACTGTTTTTT. It yields the protein CASSLDRVNEKLFF.

The gene calls are TRBV18 and TRBJ2-7; TRBD2 aligns across 9 bases. CDR1 and CDR2 from the germline V gene are KGHSH and LQKENI. The CDR3 is made up of 18 amino acids. With V trimmed by 3 bases and J by 1 base, 13 bases remained unmatched. As DNA, the CDR3 is TGTGCCAGCTCACCTTTCCGACAGGGCCTAGCGGGGTCCTACGAGCAGTACTTC. Encoded protein: CASSPFRQGLAGSYEQYF.

The chain has TRBV6-6 and TRBJ2-1, with 7 bases fitting TRBD1. The V segment lost 4 bases and the J segment 9 bases; nucleotides outside the gene matches: 6. The CDR3 spans 13 residues. The germline CDR1 and CDR2 sequences are MNHNY and SVGAGI (reference sequence). Written as DNA, the CDR3 is TGTGCCAGCAGTTCCTTAGGGGGCGGTGAGCAGTTCTTC. Translating gives CASSSLGGGEQFF.

The CDR3 is CASRETGGTEAFF. The CDR3, as DNA: TGTGCCAGCAGGGAAACAGGGGGGACTGAAGCTTTCTTT. The chain has TRBV2 and TRBJ1-1, with TRBD1 identical over 8 bases. The length of the CDR3 is 13 residues. Trimming took 6 bases from V and 5 from J; bases not matched to a gene: 5. The germline V gene has CDR1 SNHLY and CDR2 FYNNEI.

V usage is TRBV27 and J usage is TRBJ2-5; 8 positions agree with TRBD2. The J segment lost 3 bases and the V segment lost 3 bases, leaving 6 bases of the junction unmatched. CDR1 MNHEY and CDR2 SMNVEV come from the germline V gene (reference sequence). The CDR3 contains 15 residues. The CDR3 DNA reads as TGTGCCAGCAGTTTGGAAGCGGGGGTAAAAGAGACCCAGTACTTC. Residues: CASSLEAGVKETQYF.

The chain links TRBV19 to TRBJ1-5; D unclear. The germline V and J ends were trimmed by 9 bases and 6 bases, with 15 bases remaining between them. This CDR3 comprises 13 residues. Germline V gene sequence: CDR1 LNHDA, CDR2 SQIVND (reference sequence). The CDR3 nucleotides read TGTGCCAGGACCCAGGTAGTTGTTCAGCCCCAGCATTTT. It yields the protein CARTQVVVQPQHF.

This clone showed up just once. This sequence joins TRBV6-5 and TRBJ1-2, with 7 nucleotides matching TRBD1. CDR1 is MNHEY and CDR2 is SVGAGI in the germline V gene. The CDR3 extends over 13 amino acids. Germline trimming cut 7 bases from V and 4 bases from J; bases unmatched to any gene: 6. The CDR3 spells CASKQGNLYGYTF. CDR3 DNA sequence: TGTGCCAGCAAACAGGGGAATCTCTATGGCTACACCTTC.

The rearrangement uses TRBV3-1 (or the pseudogene TRBV3-2) and TRBJ1-5; D is unresolved. The germline V gene has CDR1 LGHDT and CDR2 YNNKEL (reference sequence). V lost 0 bases, J lost 7 bases, and 22 bases lay in between. CDR3 size: 18 residues. The CDR3: CASSQEKAAPHVDQPQHF. The CDR3 bases are TGTGCCAGCAGCCAAGAGAAGGCGGCCCCCCACGTTGACCAGCCCCAGCATTTT.

This sequence joins TRBV15 and TRBJ2-3; no clear D. Germline V gene lookup returns CDR1 LNHNV and CDR2 YYDKDF (reference sequence). Trimming took off 0 bases at V and 2 bases at J, with 3 bases between the two ends. The CDR3 covers 13 residues. CDR3 nucleotide sequence: TGTGCCACCAGCAGAGACTCCACAGATACGCAGTATTTT. Translated, it gives CATSRDSTDTQYF. Based on the CDR3 plus reference TRBV15 and TRBJ2-3, the full variable domain is DAMVIQNPRYQVTQFGKPVTLSCSQTLNHNVMYWYQQKSSQAPKLLFHYYDKDFNNEADTPDNFQSRRPNTSFCFLDIRSPGLGDTAMYLCATSRDSTDTQYFGPGTRLTVL.

V gene TRBV5-1 combines with J gene TRBJ2-7; 12 bases are shared with TRBD2. CDR1 and CDR2 from the germline V gene are SGHRS and YFSETQ. This CDR3 is 16 amino acids long. After removal of 0 bases from V and 2 bases from J, the junction contained 3 bases not matched to a gene. The CDR3 region is CASSLAASGGAYEQYF. The CDR3 DNA sequence: TGCGCCAGCAGCTTGGCGGCTAGCGGGGGGGCCTACGAGCAGTACTTC. Full variable domain (outside the CDR3, taken from reference TRBV5-1 and TRBJ2-7): KAGVTQTPRYLIKTRGQQVTLSCSPISGHRSVSWYQQTPGQGLQFLFEYFSETQRNKGNFPGRFSGRQFSNSRSEMNVSTLELGDSALYLCASSLAASGGAYEQYFGPGTRLTVT.

The chain has TRBV6-2 or TRBV6-3 and TRBJ2-5; D perhaps matches TRBD1 (6 bases). The CDR3 runs 12 residues. The germline CDR1 and CDR2 sequences are MNHEY and SVGEGT. The V and J ends lost 5 bases and 9 bases respectively, with 13 bases between them. CDR3 nucleotide sequence: TGTGCCAGCAGTCGCCCTGAGGGGGCCCAGTACTTC. Translated: CASSRPEGAQYF.

This chain joins TRBV5-4 and TRBJ2-7; 8 nucleotides agree with TRBD2. V was clipped by 2 bases and J by 4 bases; unmatched bases: 2. Germline loops: CDR1 SGHNT, CDR2 YYREEE (reference sequence). The CDR3 has 13 amino acids. This chain's CDR3 is CASSLAGVYEQYF. CDR3 in DNA: TGTGCCAGCAGCTTAGCGGGAGTTTACGAGCAGTACTTC.

The chain combines TRBV20-1 with TRBJ2-1, with D perhaps matching TRBD2 (6 bases). Trimming pared 3 bases from V and 0 bases from J, leaving 15 bases between. The V gene's germline CDR1 is DFQATT and CDR2 SNEGSKA (reference sequence). The CDR3 totals 16 residues. The CDR3 DNA sequence: TGCAGTGCTAGTAGAGGGCGGCGGGGCTCCTACAATGAGCAGTTCTTC. The encoded protein is CSASRGRRGSYNEQFF.

This rearrangement joins TRBV5-4 to TRBJ1-3, with D possibly matching TRBD1 (6 bases). The CDR3 is 16 amino acids. CDR1 and CDR2 from the germline V gene are SGHNT and YYREEE (reference sequence). With 4 bases removed from V and 0 bases from J, the gap between germline ends came to 14 bases. CDR3 nucleotide sequence: TGTGCCAGCAGCACAGCTACAGGGTACTCTGGAAACACCATATATTTT. This gives the protein CASSTATGYSGNTIYF.

The chain has TRBV5-1 and TRBJ2-2; a weak D match, TRBD1 (5 bases). The CDR3 has 16 residues. In germline, CDR1 is SGHRS, CDR2 YFSETQ. Deletions cut 1 base from V and 2 bases from J, with 12 bases between. The CDR3 loop reads CASSLLSGPNTGELFF. CDR3 bases: TGCGCCAGCAGCTTGTTGTCAGGGCCTAACACCGGGGAGCTGTTTTTT.